This is a list of T cell receptor beta chains from one sample in a study of blood T cell repertoires in COVID-19. Using immunoSEQ multiplex PCR, the repertoire was profiled, and TCRdb retains in-frame clones only, with some absent. Of roughly 410,000 clones in the sample, 89% were seen once. Sequencing was performed on peripheral blood. These TCRs come from a woman between 40 and 50 years old with COVID-19, enrolled during active disease. CDR3s include the opening cysteine and the closing phenylalanine or tryptophan. The D gene is left open where the match is weak. Rows may omit the clone size; those that give it use once, few, many or a size class.

j_gene: TRBJ2-5; v_gene: TRBV19; abundance: -; d_gene: TRBD1; CDR3nt: TGTGCCAGTAGTATGGTGGCGAGGGGGCGGGAGACCCAGTACTTC; CDR3aa: CASSMVARGRETQYF
j_gene: TRBJ2-7; v_gene: TRBV24-1; abundance: -; d_gene: -; CDR3nt: TGTGCCACCAGTGATCCTGGGTATAGCCACGAGCAGTACTTC; CDR3aa: CATSDPGYSHEQYF
j_gene: TRBJ1-2; v_gene: TRBV28; abundance: once; d_gene: -; CDR3nt: TGTGCCAGCAGTTTATCATCATACACCCAAGTGGGCTACACCTTC; CDR3aa: CASSLSSYTQVGYTF
j_gene: TRBJ2-7; v_gene: TRBV11-2; abundance: -; d_gene: -; CDR3nt: TGTGCCAGCAGTCGCTCCTACGAGCAGTACTTC; CDR3aa: CASSRSYEQYF
j_gene: TRBJ1-2; v_gene: TRBV11-2; abundance: -; d_gene: -; CDR3nt: TGTGCCAGCAGCTTAGGCGCAGGCCTTAACTATGGCTACACCTTC; CDR3aa: CASSLGAGLNYGYTF
j_gene: TRBJ1-1; v_gene: TRBV28; abundance: -; d_gene: -; CDR3nt: TGTGCCAGCCTCCCCGCGGGGGGGTTGAACACTGAAGCTTTCTTT; CDR3aa: CASLPAGGLNTEAFF
j_gene: TRBJ1-6; v_gene: TRBV2; abundance: -; d_gene: -; CDR3nt: TGTGCCAGCACTGATCGTTCACCCCTCCACTTT; CDR3aa: CASTDRSPLHF
j_gene: TRBJ2-7; v_gene: TRBV6-2/TRBV6-3; abundance: -; d_gene: TRBD1; CDR3nt: TGTGCCAGCAGTTCGCCGGGACAGGGCAGGCACGAGCAGTACTTC; CDR3aa: CASSSPGQGRHEQYF
j_gene: TRBJ1-2; v_gene: TRBV5-1; abundance: -; d_gene: TRBD1; CDR3nt: TGCGCCAGCAGTACGACAGGGACCTATGGCTACACCTTC; CDR3aa: CASSTTGTYGYTF
j_gene: TRBJ1-1; v_gene: TRBV3-1/TRBV3-2; abundance: -; d_gene: -; CDR3nt: TGTGCCAGCAGCCAAGCTCGGAGGGACACTGAAGCTTTCTTT; CDR3aa: CASSQARRDTEAFF
j_gene: TRBJ1-2; v_gene: TRBV28; abundance: -; d_gene: TRBD1; CDR3nt: TGTGCCAGCAGTGGGGACAGGGTCAGACGGGGCTACACCTTC; CDR3aa: CASSGDRVRRGYTF
j_gene: TRBJ2-5; v_gene: TRBV9; abundance: -; d_gene: -; CDR3nt: TGTGCCAGCAGCCCTCAGAGTGGACAATGGGAGACCCAGTACTTC; CDR3aa: CASSPQSGQWETQYF
j_gene: TRBJ2-1; v_gene: TRBV6-6; abundance: -; d_gene: TRBD2; CDR3nt: TGTGCCAGCAGTGAGCGGGGGAACAATGAGCAGTTCTTC; CDR3aa: CASSERGNNEQFF
j_gene: TRBJ1-1; v_gene: TRBV5-4; abundance: -; d_gene: -; CDR3nt: TGTGCCAGCAGCGTACAGGGAACGAACACTGAAGCTTTCTTT; CDR3aa: CASSVQGTNTEAFF
j_gene: TRBJ1-3; v_gene: TRBV14; abundance: once; d_gene: -; CDR3nt: TGTGCCAGCAGCCATTTTCGCTCTGGAAACACCATATATTTT; CDR3aa: CASSHFRSGNTIYF
j_gene: TRBJ2-1; v_gene: TRBV29-1; abundance: -; d_gene: TRBD2; CDR3nt: TGCAGCCATCTGCCAGCGGGAGGGCCTGTTGGTGAGCAGTTCTTC; CDR3aa: CSHLPAGGPVGEQFF
j_gene: TRBJ2-4; v_gene: TRBV5-1; abundance: -; d_gene: TRBD1; CDR3nt: TGCGCCAGCAGCTTGGAATTGGGACAGGGTAGGGACATTCAGTACTTC; CDR3aa: CASSLELGQGRDIQYF
j_gene: TRBJ1-1; v_gene: TRBV7-6; abundance: -; d_gene: TRBD1; CDR3nt: TGTGCCAGCAGCTTAGGGACAGGGCTGAACACTGAAGCTTTCTTT; CDR3aa: CASSLGTGLNTEAFF
j_gene: TRBJ2-7; v_gene: TRBV28; abundance: once; d_gene: TRBD2; CDR3nt: TGTGCCAGCAGCCTGGGCCTACTAGCGGGGTTAGAGCAGTACTTC; CDR3aa: CASSLGLLAGLEQYF
j_gene: TRBJ1-5; v_gene: TRBV7-2; abundance: -; d_gene: -; CDR3nt: TGTGCCAGCAGCCAACACCAGTATGATCAGCCCCAGCATTTT; CDR3aa: CASSQHQYDQPQHF
j_gene: TRBJ2-7; v_gene: TRBV7-9; abundance: -; d_gene: TRBD2; CDR3nt: TGTGCCAGCAGCACACTAGCGAGTACGGGGGAGCAGTACTTC; CDR3aa: CASSTLASTGEQYF
j_gene: TRBJ1-1; v_gene: TRBV4-1; abundance: -; d_gene: TRBD1; CDR3nt: TGCGCCAGCAGCCTTGACAGGGCCACTGAAGCTTTCTTT; CDR3aa: CASSLDRATEAFF